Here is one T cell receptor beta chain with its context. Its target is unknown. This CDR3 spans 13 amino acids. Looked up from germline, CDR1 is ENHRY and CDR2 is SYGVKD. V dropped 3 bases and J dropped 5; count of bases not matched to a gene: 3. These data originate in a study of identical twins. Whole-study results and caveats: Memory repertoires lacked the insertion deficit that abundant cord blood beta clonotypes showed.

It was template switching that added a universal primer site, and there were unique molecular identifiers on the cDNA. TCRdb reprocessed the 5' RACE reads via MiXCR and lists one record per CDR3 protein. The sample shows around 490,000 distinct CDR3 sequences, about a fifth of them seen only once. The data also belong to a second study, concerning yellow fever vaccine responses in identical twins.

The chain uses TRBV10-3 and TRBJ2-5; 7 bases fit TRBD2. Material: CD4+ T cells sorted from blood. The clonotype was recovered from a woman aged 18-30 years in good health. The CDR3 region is CAISDSGGETQYF. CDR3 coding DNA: TGTGCCATCAGTGACTCCGGGGGGGAGACCCAGTACTTC.